This entry is about one T cell receptor (beta chain). Treatment given: some 20 received Ad26.COV2.S at low or high dose, single or two shots; roughly five received placebo; per-sample allocation not given. The investigators took samples on day 63 after the first vaccine or placebo injection. Sequencing used immunoSEQ multiplex PCR; TCRdb keeps in-frame clones, though not all of them. The sample holds about 350,000 clones; about 86% are singletons and the top ten take approximately 11%. The CDR3 consists of 13 residues. Germline V gene data show CDR1 as SEHNR and CDR2 as FQNEAQ (reference sequence). The V and J ends lost 5 bases and 9 bases respectively, with 15 bases between them. The sample originates from a study of Ad26.COV2.S vaccination and SARS-CoV-2 variants. Turning to the study itself: Into the muscle, Ad26.COV2.S was dosed once or twice, 56 days apart.

J is TRBJ2-3 and V is TRBV7-9; D possibly corresponds to TRBD1 (8 bases). The material was peripheral blood, obtained in a trial of Ad26.COV2.S vaccine versus placebo. The sequence derives from a person aged 18-65 years who received the Ad26.COV2.S COVID-19 vaccine or a placebo. The CDR3 region is CASSTGGERTQYF. CDR3 sequence (DNA): TGTGCCAGCAGCACAGGGGGGGAGAGGACGCAGTATTTT. Full variable domain (outside the CDR3, taken from reference TRBV7-9 and TRBJ2-3): DTGVSQNPRHKITKRGQNVTFRCDPISEHNRLYWYRQTLGQGPEFLTYFQNEAQLEKSRLLSDRFSAERPKGSFSTLEIQRTEQGDSAMYLCASSTGGERTQYFGPGTRLTVL.